What follows are 2 T cell receptor beta chains derived from one specimen sequenced in a study of T-cell memory formation after mild COVID-19. Each CDR3 protein is one row after TCRdb ran MiXCR on the 5' RACE reads. The sample consists of about 470,000 distinct CDR3 sequences, approximately 23% of them appearing once. Sequencing was carried out using PBMCs or a T cell subset sorted from them (not recorded which). The receptors here all came from an adult woman who had mild COVID-19 (a few samples of this study predate the infection). Cell type and time point are not known.

This clonotype was counted a few times. This rearrangement joins TRBV20-1 to TRBJ1-2; D is perhaps TRBD1 (6 bases). The germline gives CDR1 DFQATT, CDR2 SNEGSKA (reference sequence). The ends were cut back, 0 bases at V and 1 base at J, with 9 bases in the middle. The CDR3 contains 14 residues. Here the CDR3 reads CSAREQGNNYGYTF. For the CDR3, the DNA is TGCAGTGCTAGAGAGCAGGGGAATAACTATGGCTACACCTTC.

Ten or more counts support this clonotype. This chain joins TRBV12-3 or TRBV12-4 and TRBJ2-1; 10 bases align to TRBD2. V shed 7 bases, J shed 5 bases, and the junction held 11 bases outside the gene matches. The CDR3 has 16 residues. Here the CDR3 reads CASMRTATSGNNEQFF. CDR3 DNA sequence: TGTGCCAGCATGAGGACGGCCACTAGCGGGAACAATGAGCAGTTCTTC.